This TCR beta chain came from a study of shared clonotypes between healthy human individuals. Measured with immunoSEQ multiplex PCR; TCRdb has only the in-frame clones, and not every one. The data show some 1,400,000 clones, with around 97% seen just once and roughly 1.1% held by the top ten. The origin of this receptor is a man between 25 and 39 years old in good health. Sequencing input: naive CD4+ T cells sorted from blood. Subset defined: CD45RA+ positively selected.

The CDR3 region is CASSLGSSGGTGELFF. The CDR3 DNA sequence: TGCGCCAGCAGCTTGGGGTCTAGCGGGGGAACCGGGGAGCTGTTTTTT. This chain links TRBV5-1 with TRBJ2-2, with 10 bases identical to TRBD2. J was trimmed by 5 bases and V by 0 bases; bases with no gene match: 4. Germline CDR1 SGHRS, CDR2 YFSETQ. CDR3 length: 16 residues.